This T cell receptor beta chain was retrieved from a study of T-cell reconstitution after alpha-beta-depleted transplantation in children. Trimming stripped 8 bases from V and 1 base from J, with 11 bases between. The CDR3 totals 13 residues. Unique molecular identifiers were used in preparing the TCRbeta library. Using its own MiXCR run on the PCR reads, TCRdb lists one record per CDR3 protein. The profile shows 65,000 to 70,000 distinct CDR3 sequences, roughly 4.9% of them singletons. The table lists this clonotype with many counts. This sequence originates from a boy in the first two years of life who had a stem cell transplant for acute myeloid leukemia, so the T cells may come from the graft donor. The sample here was PBMCs, mostly from graft donor cells, taken 180 days after TCRalphabeta/CD19-depleted stem cell transplant. This rearrangement joins TRBV12-3 or TRBV12-4 to TRBJ1-1; D is perhaps TRBD1 (5 bases). The CDR3 region is CASGTGSNTEAFF. The CDR3 DNA sequence: TGTGCCAGCGGGACGGGGTCGAACACTGAAGCTTTCTTT.